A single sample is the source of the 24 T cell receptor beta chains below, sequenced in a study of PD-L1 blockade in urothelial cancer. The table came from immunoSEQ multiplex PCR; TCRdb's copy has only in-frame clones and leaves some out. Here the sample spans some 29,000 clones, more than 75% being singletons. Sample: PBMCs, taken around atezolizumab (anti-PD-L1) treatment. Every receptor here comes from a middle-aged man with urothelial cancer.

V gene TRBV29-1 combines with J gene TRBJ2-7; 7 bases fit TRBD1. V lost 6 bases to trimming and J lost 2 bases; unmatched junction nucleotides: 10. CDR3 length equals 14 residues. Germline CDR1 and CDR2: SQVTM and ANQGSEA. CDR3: CSVAPGQGAYEQYF. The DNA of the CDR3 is TGCAGCGTGGCCCCGGGGCAGGGGGCCTACGAGCAGTACTTC.

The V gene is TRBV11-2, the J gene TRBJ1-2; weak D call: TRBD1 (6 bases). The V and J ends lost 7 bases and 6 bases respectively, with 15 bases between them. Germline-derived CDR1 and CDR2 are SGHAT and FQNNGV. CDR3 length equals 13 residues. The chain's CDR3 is CASTTTGFDGYTF. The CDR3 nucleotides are TGTGCCAGCACCACGACAGGTTTCGATGGCTACACCTTC.

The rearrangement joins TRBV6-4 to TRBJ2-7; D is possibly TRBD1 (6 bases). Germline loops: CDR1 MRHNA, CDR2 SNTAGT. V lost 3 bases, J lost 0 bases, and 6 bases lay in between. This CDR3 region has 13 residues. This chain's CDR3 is CASSEGASYEQYF. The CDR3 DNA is TGTGCCAGCAGTGAGGGGGCCTCCTACGAGCAGTACTTC.

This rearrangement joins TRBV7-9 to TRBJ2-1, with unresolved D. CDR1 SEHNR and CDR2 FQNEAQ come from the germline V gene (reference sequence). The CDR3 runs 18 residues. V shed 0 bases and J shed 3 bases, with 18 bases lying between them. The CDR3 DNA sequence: TGTGCCAGCAGCTTAGCCGACCAGAGGTACTTGGACTACAATGAGCAGTTCTTC. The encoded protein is CASSLADQRYLDYNEQFF. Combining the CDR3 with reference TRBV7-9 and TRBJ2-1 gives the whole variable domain DTGVSQNPRHKITKRGQNVTFRCDPISEHNRLYWYRQTLGQGPEFLTYFQNEAQLEKSRLLSDRFSAERPKGSFSTLEIQRTEQGDSAMYLCASSLADQRYLDYNEQFFGPGTRLTVL.

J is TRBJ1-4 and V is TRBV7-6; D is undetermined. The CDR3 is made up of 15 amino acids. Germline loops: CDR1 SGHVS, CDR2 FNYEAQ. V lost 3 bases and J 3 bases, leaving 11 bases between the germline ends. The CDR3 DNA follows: TGTGCCAGCAGCTTGAGGAGGGCATCTAATGAAAAACTGTTTTTT. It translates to CASSLRRASNEKLFF.

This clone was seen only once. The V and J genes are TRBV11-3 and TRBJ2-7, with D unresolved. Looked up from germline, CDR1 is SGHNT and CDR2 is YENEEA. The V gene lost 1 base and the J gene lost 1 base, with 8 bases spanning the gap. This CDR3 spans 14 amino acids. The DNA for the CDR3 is TGTGCCAGCAGCTTAGGTGCCAGTTCCTACGAGCAGTACTTC. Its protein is CASSLGASSYEQYF.

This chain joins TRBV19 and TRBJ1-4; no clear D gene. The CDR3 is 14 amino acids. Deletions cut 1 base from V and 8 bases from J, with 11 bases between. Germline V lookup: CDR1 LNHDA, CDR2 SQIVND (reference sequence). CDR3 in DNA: TGTGCCAGTAGTATAGGCTGGGAGGAGGAAAAACTGTTTTTT. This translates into CASSIGWEEEKLFF.

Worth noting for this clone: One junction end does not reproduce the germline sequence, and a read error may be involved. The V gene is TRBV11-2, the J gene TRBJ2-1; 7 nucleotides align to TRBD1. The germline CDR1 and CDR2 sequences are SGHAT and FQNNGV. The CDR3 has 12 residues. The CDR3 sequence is CASSLVDRDLIF. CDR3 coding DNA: TGTGCCAGCAGCTTAGTTGACAGGGATCTGATCTTC.

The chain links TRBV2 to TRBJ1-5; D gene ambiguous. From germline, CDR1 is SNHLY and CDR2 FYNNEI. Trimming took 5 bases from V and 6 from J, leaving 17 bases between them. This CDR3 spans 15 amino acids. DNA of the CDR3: TGTGCCAGCAGTTCCGCGGCTCCTCGGATTCAGCCCCAGCATTTT. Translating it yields CASSSAAPRIQPQHF.

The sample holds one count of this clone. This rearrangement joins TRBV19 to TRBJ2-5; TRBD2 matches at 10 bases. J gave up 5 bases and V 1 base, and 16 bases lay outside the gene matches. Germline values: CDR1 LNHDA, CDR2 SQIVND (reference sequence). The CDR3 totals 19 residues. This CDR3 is CASSIALERASGSAETQYF. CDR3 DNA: TGTGCCAGTAGTATAGCCTTGGAGAGGGCTAGCGGGAGTGCGGAGACCCAGTACTTC.

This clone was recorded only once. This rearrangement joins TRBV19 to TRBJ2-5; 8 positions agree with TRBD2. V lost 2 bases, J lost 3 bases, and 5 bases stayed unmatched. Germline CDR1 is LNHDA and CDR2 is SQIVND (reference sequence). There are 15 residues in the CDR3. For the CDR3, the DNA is TGTGCCAGTAGTATAAGCGGGGGCCCCAAAGAGACCCAGTACTTC. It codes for CASSISGGPKETQYF.

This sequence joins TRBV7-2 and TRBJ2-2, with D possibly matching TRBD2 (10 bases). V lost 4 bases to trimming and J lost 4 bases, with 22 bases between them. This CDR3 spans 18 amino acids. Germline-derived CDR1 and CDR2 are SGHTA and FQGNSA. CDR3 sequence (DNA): TGTGCCAGCAGCTCACAGGGGGCTAGCGGGAGTTTCACCGGGGAGCTGTTTTTT. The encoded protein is CASSSQGASGSFTGELFF.

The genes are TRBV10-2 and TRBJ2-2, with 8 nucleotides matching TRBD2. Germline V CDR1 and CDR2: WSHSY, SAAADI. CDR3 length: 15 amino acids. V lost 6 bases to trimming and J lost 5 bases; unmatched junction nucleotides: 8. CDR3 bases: TGCGCCAGCAGCTTTTCCGGGGGGGAGACCGGGGAGCTGTTTTTT. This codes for CASSFSGGETGELFF.

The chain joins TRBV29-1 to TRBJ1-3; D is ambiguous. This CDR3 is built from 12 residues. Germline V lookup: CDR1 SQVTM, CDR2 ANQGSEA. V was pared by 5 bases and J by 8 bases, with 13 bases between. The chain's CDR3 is CSVNMVGDTIYF. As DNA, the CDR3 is TGCAGCGTTAACATGGTCGGGGACACCATATATTTT.

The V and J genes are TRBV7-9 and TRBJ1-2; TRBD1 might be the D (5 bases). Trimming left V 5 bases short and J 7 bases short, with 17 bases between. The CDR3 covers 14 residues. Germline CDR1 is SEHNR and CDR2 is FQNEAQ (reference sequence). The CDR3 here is CASSALSGIAGYTF. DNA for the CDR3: TGTGCCAGCAGCGCGCTTTCAGGGATTGCTGGCTACACCTTC. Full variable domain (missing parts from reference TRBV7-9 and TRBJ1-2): DTGVSQNPRHKITKRGQNVTFRCDPISEHNRLYWYRQTLGQGPEFLTYFQNEAQLEKSRLLSDRFSAERPKGSFSTLEIQRTEQGDSAMYLCASSALSGIAGYTFGSGTRLTVV.

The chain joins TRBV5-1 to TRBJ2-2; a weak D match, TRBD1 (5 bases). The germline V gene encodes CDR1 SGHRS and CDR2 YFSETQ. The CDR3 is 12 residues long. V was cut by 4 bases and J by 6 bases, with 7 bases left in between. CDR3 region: CASSARAGELFF. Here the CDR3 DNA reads TGCGCCAGCAGCGCCAGGGCCGGGGAGCTGTTTTTT. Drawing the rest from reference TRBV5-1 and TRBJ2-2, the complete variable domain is KAGVTQTPRYLIKTRGQQVTLSCSPISGHRSVSWYQQTPGQGLQFLFEYFSETQRNKGNFPGRFSGRQFSNSRSEMNVSTLELGDSALYLCASSARAGELFFGEGSRLTVL.

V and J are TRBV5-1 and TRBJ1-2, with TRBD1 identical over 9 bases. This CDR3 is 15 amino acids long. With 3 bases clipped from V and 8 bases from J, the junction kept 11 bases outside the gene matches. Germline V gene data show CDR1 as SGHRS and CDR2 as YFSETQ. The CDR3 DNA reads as TGCGCCAGCAGCTCCGCTCACCCGACAGGGGGAGGCTACACCTTC. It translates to CASSSAHPTGGGYTF. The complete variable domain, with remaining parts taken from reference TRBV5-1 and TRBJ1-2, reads KAGVTQTPRYLIKTRGQQVTLSCSPISGHRSVSWYQQTPGQGLQFLFEYFSETQRNKGNFPGRFSGRQFSNSRSEMNVSTLELGDSALYLCASSSAHPTGGGYTFGSGTRLTVV.

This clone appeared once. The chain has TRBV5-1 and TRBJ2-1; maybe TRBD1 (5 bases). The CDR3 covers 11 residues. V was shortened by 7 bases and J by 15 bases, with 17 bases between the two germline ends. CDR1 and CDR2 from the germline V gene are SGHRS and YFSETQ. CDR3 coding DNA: TGCGCCAGCCGCGAGACAGAGGTTCCGTTCTTC. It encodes CASRETEVPFF.

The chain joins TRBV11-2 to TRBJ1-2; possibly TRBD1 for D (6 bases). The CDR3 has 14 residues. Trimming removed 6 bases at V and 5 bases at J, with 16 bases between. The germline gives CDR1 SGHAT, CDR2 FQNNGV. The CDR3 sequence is CASRTLTGYYGYTF. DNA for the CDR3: TGTGCCAGCAGAACTTTAACAGGGTATTATGGCTACACCTTC.

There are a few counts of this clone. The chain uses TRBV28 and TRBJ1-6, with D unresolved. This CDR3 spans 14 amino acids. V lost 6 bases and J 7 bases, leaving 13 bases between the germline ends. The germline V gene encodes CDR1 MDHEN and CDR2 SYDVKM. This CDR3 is CASRPPARNSPLHF. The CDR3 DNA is TGTGCCAGCAGGCCCCCGGCGAGGAATTCACCCCTCCACTTT.

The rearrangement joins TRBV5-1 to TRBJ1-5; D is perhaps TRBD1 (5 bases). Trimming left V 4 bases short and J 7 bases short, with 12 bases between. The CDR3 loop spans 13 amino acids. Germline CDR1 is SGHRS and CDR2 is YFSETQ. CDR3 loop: CASSMTGGQPQHF. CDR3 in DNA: TGCGCCAGCAGCATGACCGGGGGACAGCCCCAGCATTTT.

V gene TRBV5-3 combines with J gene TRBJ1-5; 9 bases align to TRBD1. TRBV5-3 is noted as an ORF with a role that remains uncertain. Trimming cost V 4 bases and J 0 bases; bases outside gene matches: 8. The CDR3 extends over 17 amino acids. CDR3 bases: TGTGCCAGAAGCCCTCCGGGACAGGGTTATAGCAATCAGCCCCAGCATTTT. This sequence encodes CARSPPGQGYSNQPQHF.

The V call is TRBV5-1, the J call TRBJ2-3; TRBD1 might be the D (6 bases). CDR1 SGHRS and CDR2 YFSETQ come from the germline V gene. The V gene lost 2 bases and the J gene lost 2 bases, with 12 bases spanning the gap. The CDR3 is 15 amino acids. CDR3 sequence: CASSLQGPPTDTQYF. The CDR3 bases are TGCGCCAGCAGCTTACAGGGACCCCCCACAGATACGCAGTATTTT. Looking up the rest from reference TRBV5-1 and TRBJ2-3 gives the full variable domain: KAGVTQTPRYLIKTRGQQVTLSCSPISGHRSVSWYQQTPGQGLQFLFEYFSETQRNKGNFPGRFSGRQFSNSRSEMNVSTLELGDSALYLCASSLQGPPTDTQYFGPGTRLTVL.

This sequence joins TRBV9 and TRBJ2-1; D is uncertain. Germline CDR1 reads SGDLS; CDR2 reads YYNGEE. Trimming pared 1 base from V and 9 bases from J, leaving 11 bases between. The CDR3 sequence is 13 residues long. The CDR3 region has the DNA TGTGCCAGCAGCGTAACGGTCGTTAGTGAGCAGTTCTTC. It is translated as CASSVTVVSEQFF.